This is a list of T cell receptor beta chains from one sample in a study of cytomegalovirus exposure and HLA in healthy donors. This table comes from immunoSEQ multiplex PCR, and its TCRdb copy is limited to in-frame clones, with some not included. Here the sample spans 210,000 or so clones, over 65% being singletons. Specimen: PBMCs. These receptors were obtained from a man aged 18 to 29 in good health and CMV-seronegative. The CDR3 runs from the conserved cysteine through the conserved F or W. D genes are given only for firm matches. Clone size, where shown, is once, few, many, or a class for clones that have expanded.

D	size	length	J	V	DNA	CDR3
-	few	15	TRBJ1-5	TRBV30	TGTGCCTGGAGTGTAGCAGGGGCCACCAATCAGCCCCAGCATTTT	CAWSVAGATNQPQHF
-	-	13	TRBJ1-1	TRBV11-2	TGTGCCAGCAGCTTAGACTCTAACACTGAAGCTTTCTTT	CASSLDSNTEAFF
-	once	13	TRBJ2-1	TRBV30	TGTGCCGTAACCCCCGCGGCCTACAATGAGCAGTTCTTC	CAVTPAAYNEQFF
-	-	13	TRBJ2-2	TRBV18	TGTGCCAGCTCACCAGGGGCTACCGGGGAGCTGTTTTTT	CASSPGATGELFF
-	-	13	TRBJ2-7	TRBV2	TGTGCCAGCAGTAAGACTAGTTCCTACGAGCAGTACTTC	CASSKTSSYEQYF
-	-	12	TRBJ2-3	TRBV30	TGTGCCTGGAGTGTACGGGCAGATACGCAGTATTTT	CAWSVRADTQYF
-	-	12	TRBJ2-1	TRBV14	TGTGCCAGCAGCGCGGCATCCTCCGAGCAGTTCTTC	CASSAASSEQFF
-	-	12	TRBJ2-5	TRBV30	TGTGCCTGGAGTGGCAGGGCCAACTCACAGTACTTC	CAWSGRANSQYF
TRBD2	-	16	TRBJ2-5	TRBV28	TGTGCCAGCAGTTTAAGGACTAGCGGGACGGGAGAGACCCAGTACTTC	CASSLRTSGTGETQYF
-	-	14	TRBJ2-7	TRBV28	TGTGCCAGCAGTTTACGGCCAGAGACATACGAGCAGTACTTC	CASSLRPETYEQYF
TRBD2	-	20	TRBJ2-7	TRBV29-1	TGCAGCGTTACCGCCCCGGGGGGGACGGACTACCTGAAACTCTCCTACGAGCAGTACTTC	CSVTAPGGTDYLKLSYEQYF
-	-	14	TRBJ1-2	TRBV7-3	TGTGCCAGCAGCTTAACAGGAGCCGGCTATGGCTACACCTTC	CASSLTGAGYGYTF
-	-	14	TRBJ2-7	TRBV14	TGTGCCAGCAGCCCCTTTACGGGTAGCTACGAGCAGTACTTC	CASSPFTGSYEQYF
-	-	12	TRBJ1-2	TRBV2	TGTGCCAGCAGTGACGGGAACTATGGCTACACCTTC	CASSDGNYGYTF
TRBD1	-	16	TRBJ2-7	TRBV10-3	TGTGCCATCAGTGATCGGGCAGGGGGAATTTCGTACGAGCAGTACTTC	CAISDRAGGISYEQYF
TRBD1	-	16	TRBJ2-2	TRBV27	TGTGCCAGCAGTCCACACCCCTGGGACAGCACCGGGGAGCTGTTTTTT	CASSPHPWDSTGELFF
-	-	15	TRBJ1-2	TRBV5-1	TGCGCCAGCAGCTTGGGCCAGGCCATCGGCTATGGCTACACCTTC	CASSLGQAIGYGYTF
TRBD1	once	14	TRBJ2-7	TRBV5-6	TGTGCCAGCAGCCCGACAGGGGTCGGATACGAGCAGTACTTC	CASSPTGVGYEQYF
-	once	13	TRBJ2-2	TRBV18	TGTGCCAGCTTCGGGACACTCGGCGGGGAGCTGTTTTTT	CASFGTLGGELFF
TRBD2	-	16	TRBJ2-3	TRBV25-1	TGTGCCAGCAGTGAAACTAGCGGGAGGGCCACAGATACGCAGTATTTT	CASSETSGRATDTQYF
-	-	14	TRBJ2-5	TRBV11-2	TGTGCCAGCAGCCGGGCGGGGGCCCAAGAGACCCAGTACTTC	CASSRAGAQETQYF
TRBD2	-	18	TRBJ2-7	TRBV5-1	TGCGCCAGCAGCGTCGTCGGACTAGCGGGAACCTGGGGTCGGTCCCCTCTCTTC	CASSVVGLAGTWGRSPLF
-	-	12	TRBJ2-3	TRBV6-5	TGTGCCAGCAAAACAGGGACAGATACGCAGTATTTT	CASKTGTDTQYF
-	once	15	TRBJ1-1	TRBV27	TGTGCCAGCAGTTTGTCTGGCGCCGACTACACTGAAGCTTTCTTT	CASSLSGADYTEAFF
-	-	16	TRBJ1-3	TRBV18	TGTGCCAGCTCAACCCTGCTGGGTCAGGGTGGAAACACCATATATTTT	CASSTLLGQGGNTIYF
-	-	17	TRBJ1-1	TRBV5-1	TGCGCCAGCAGCCCAATCCCGGCTGGGGGAGGGAACACTGAAGCTTTCTTT	CASSPIPAGGGNTEAFF
-	-	13	TRBJ2-5	TRBV2	TGTGCCAGCAGATCCCCGGAGCAAGAGACCCAGTACTTC	CASRSPEQETQYF
TRBD2	-	17	TRBJ2-1	TRBV7-2	TGTGCCAGCAGCTCCCGGGGGGGCGGGAGCTCCTACAATGAGCAGTTCTTC	CASSSRGGGSSYNEQFF
-	few	14	TRBJ2-7	TRBV5-8	TGTGCCAGCAGCTTGGACGGGATGATCTACGAGCAGTACTTC	CASSLDGMIYEQYF
-	few	12	TRBJ1-6	TRBV28	TGTGCCAGCACGTTTTACAGTTCACCCCTCCACTTT	CASTFYSSPLHF
-	-	15	TRBJ2-5	TRBV5-4	TGTGCCAGCAGCCAGACCGGGAATGGTGATGAGACCCAGTACTTC	CASSQTGNGDETQYF
-	-	14	TRBJ2-2	TRBV5-3	TGTGCCAGAAGCTTGCACTCGAACACCGGGGAGCTGTTTTTT	CARSLHSNTGELFF
TRBD2	-	16	TRBJ2-7	TRBV5-6	TGTGCCAGCAGCTTACTAGCGGGAGGGGTGGCCTACGAGCAGTACTTC	CASSLLAGGVAYEQYF
-	-	14	TRBJ2-1	TRBV11-1	TGTGCCAGCAGCTTCGGTAGCTCCTACAATGAGCAGTTCTTC	CASSFGSSYNEQFF
-	-	17	TRBJ1-5	TRBV12-5	TGTGCTAGTGGTTTGGTAAATCAGGGCGGGGGAATCAGGCCCCAGCATTTT	CASGLVNQGGGIRPQHF
-	-	14	TRBJ1-2	TRBV6-1	TGTGCCAGCAGTGAAACCCGGGATCAGGATGGCTACACCTTC	CASSETRDQDGYTF
TRBD1	-	14	TRBJ1-3	TRBV6-5	TGTGCCAGCAGACTAGGGACAGGGGGGCACACCATATATTTT	CASRLGTGGHTIYF
TRBD2	few	15	TRBJ2-3	TRBV7-9	TGTGCCAGCAGCCCATGGACTAGCGCCACAGATACGCAGTATTTT	CASSPWTSATDTQYF
-	-	14	TRBJ2-6	TRBV9	TGTGCCAGCAGCGTCTACTCTGGGGCCAACGTCCTGACTTTC	CASSVYSGANVLTF
-	-	13	TRBJ2-2	TRBV6-5	TGTGCCAGCAGAACAGGGTTCGCCGGGGAGCTGTTTTTT	CASRTGFAGELFF
-	few	13	TRBJ1-3	TRBV6-1	TGTGCCAGCAGGCAGAACGTCGGGAACACCATATATTTT	CASRQNVGNTIYF
TRBD1	-	13	TRBJ2-7	TRBV7-6	TGTGCCAGCAGCTTAGCGGACAGGGACGAGCAGTACTTC	CASSLADRDEQYF